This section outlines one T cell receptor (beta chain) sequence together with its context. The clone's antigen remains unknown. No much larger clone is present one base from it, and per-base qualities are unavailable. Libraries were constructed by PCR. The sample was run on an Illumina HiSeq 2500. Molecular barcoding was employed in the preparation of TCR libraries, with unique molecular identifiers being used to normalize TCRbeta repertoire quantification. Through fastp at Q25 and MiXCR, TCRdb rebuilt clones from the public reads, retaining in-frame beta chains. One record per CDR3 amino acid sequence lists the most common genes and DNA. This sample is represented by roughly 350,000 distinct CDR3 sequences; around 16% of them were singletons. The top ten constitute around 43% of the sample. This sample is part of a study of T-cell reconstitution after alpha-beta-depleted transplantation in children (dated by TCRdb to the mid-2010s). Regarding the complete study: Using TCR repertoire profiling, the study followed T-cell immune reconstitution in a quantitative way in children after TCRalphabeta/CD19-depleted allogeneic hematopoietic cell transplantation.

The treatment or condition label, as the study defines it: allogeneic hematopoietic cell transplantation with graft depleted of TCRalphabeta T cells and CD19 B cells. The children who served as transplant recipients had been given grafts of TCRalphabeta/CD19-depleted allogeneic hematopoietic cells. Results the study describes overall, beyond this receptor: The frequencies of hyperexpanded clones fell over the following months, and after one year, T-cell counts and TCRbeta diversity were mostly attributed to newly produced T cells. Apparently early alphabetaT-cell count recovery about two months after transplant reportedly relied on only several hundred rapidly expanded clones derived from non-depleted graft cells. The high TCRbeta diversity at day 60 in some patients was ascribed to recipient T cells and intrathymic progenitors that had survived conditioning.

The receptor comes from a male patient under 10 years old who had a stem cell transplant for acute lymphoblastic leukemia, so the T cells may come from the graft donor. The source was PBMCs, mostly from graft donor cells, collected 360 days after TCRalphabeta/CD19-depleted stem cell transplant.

The CDR3 reads CASSFQAGGPYEQYF. DNA sequence: TGTGCCAGCAGCTTCCAAGCGGGAGGGCCGTACGAGCAGTACTTC. This chain joins TRBV7-2 to TRBJ2-7; 10 central nucleotides agree with TRBD2. The germline V and J ends show losses of 3 bases and 4 bases respectively, and no gene match explains 6 bases of the junction. CDR1 and CDR2 (SGHTA, FQGNSA) derive from the germline V gene. The CDR3 numbers 15 residues from cysteine through phenylalanine. The DNA shown is the 45-base CDR3, in frame from base 1.